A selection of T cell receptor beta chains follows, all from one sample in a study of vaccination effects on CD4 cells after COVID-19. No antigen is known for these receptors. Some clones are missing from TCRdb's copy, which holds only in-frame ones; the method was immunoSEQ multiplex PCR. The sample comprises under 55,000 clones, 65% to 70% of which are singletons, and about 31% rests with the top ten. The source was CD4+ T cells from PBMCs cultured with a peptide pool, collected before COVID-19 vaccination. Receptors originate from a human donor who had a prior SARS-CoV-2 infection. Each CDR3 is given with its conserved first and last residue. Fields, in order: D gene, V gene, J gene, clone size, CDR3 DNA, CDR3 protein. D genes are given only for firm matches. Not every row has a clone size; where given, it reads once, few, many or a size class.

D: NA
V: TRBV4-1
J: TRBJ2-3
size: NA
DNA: TGCGCCAGCAGCCACCAGGGAGATACGCAGTATTTT
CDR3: CASSHQGDTQYF

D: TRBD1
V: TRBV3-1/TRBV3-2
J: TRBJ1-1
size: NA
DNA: TGTGCCAGCAGCCGGACAGGGAGTGACACTGAAGCTTTCTTT
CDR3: CASSRTGSDTEAFF

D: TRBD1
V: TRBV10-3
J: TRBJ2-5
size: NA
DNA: TGTGCCATCAGTGAGCCCGGGACAGGGGATGAAGAGACCCAGTACTTC
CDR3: CAISEPGTGDEETQYF

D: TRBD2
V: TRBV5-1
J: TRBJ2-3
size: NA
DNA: TGCGCCAGCAGCTTGGCGGGTCGGGAGGGACCCACAGATACGCAGTATTTT
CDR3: CASSLAGREGPTDTQYF

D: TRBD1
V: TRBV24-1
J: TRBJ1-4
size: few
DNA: TGTGCCACCAGTGATGCTACAGGGGATCATGAAAAACTGTTTTTT
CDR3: CATSDATGDHEKLFF

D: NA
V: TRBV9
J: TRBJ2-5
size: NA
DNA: TGTGCCAGCAGCGGTGCGTTATTAGAGACCCAGTACTTC
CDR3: CASSGALLETQYF

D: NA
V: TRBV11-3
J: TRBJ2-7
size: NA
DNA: TGTGCCAGCAGCTCCGGGGCTTCCGAGCAGTACTTC
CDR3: CASSSGASEQYF

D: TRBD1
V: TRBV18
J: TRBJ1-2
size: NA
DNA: TGTGCCAGCTCACCTTCAGGGGGTTCGAACTATGGCTACACCTTC
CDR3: CASSPSGGSNYGYTF

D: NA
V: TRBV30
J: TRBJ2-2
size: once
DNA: TGTGCCTGGAGGGCTACAGGGTCCGGGGAGCTGTTTTTT
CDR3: CAWRATGSGELFF

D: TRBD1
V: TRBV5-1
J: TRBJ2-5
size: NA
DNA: TGCGCCAGCAGAACGAACCAGGGGGCGGTGGTAGAGACCCAGTACTTC
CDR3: CASRTNQGAVVETQYF

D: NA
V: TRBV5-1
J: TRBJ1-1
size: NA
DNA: TGCGCCAGCAGCTTGGCAGACACTGAAGCTTTCTTT
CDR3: CASSLADTEAFF

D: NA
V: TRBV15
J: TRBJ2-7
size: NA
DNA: TGTGCCACCAGCAGAGTAGGGGGGGCGGTTCGCGAGCAGTACTTC
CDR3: CATSRVGGAVREQYF

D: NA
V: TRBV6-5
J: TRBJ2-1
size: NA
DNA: TGTGCCACCTCCAAAACCTACTACAATGAGCAGTTCTTC
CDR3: CATSKTYYNEQFF

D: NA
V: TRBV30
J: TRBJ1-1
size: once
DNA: TGTGCCTGGAACGGACGGGAGACTGAAGCTTTCTTT
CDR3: CAWNGRETEAFF

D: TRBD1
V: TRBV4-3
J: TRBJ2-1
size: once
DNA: TGCGCCAGCAGCCGAGGCCCTTGGACAGGGTCGACCTACAATGAGCAGTTCTTC
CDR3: CASSRGPWTGSTYNEQFF

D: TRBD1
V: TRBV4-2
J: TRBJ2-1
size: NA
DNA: TGTGCCAGCAGCCAACATCTCGCGACAGGGTTTCGGGAGCAGTTCTTC
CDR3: CASSQHLATGFREQFF

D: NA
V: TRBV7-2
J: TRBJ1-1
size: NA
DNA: TGTGCCAGCAGCTTAGTTCGGGATGGCACTGAAGCTTTCTTT
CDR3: CASSLVRDGTEAFF

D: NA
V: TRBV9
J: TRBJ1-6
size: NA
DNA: TGTGCCAGCAGCGGGTCCGAGCATCCCGCACCCCTCCACTTT
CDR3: CASSGSEHPAPLHF

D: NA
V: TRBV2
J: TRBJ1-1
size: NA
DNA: TGTGCCAGCAGTGAGGGGTGGAACACTGAAGCTTTCTTT
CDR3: CASSEGWNTEAFF

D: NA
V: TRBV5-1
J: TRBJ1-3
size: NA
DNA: TGCGCCAGCAGCTTGGCCGGGGGCTCTGGAAACACCATATATTTT
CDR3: CASSLAGGSGNTIYF

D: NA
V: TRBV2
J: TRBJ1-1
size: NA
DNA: TGTGCCAGCAGTGTGACTGAAGCTTTCTTT
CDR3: CASSVTEAFF

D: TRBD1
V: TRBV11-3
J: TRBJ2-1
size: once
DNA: TGTGCCAGCAGCAGACAGGGAAATGAGCAGTTCTTC
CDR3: CASSRQGNEQFF

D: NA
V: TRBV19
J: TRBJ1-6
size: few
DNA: TGTGCCAGTAGTATAGCTGCTTCACCCCTCCACTTT
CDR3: CASSIAASPLHF

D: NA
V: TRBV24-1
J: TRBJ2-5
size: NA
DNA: TGTGCCACCCGAGACAGCCGCCAAGAGACCCAGTACTTC
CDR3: CATRDSRQETQYF

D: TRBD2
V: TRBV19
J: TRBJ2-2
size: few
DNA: TGTGCCAGTAGTCGACTAGCGGGAATAGCCGGGGAGCTGTTTTTT
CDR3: CASSRLAGIAGELFF

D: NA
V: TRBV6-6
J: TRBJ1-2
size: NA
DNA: TGTGCCAGCAGCGTTCAAGGGTCGCGCTATGGCTACACCTTC
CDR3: CASSVQGSRYGYTF

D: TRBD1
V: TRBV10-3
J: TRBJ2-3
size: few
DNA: TGTGCCTCCGCCCGGGACAGGGTGTTCACAGATACGCAGTATTTT
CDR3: CASARDRVFTDTQYF

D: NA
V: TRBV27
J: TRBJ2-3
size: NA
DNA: TGTGCCAGCTCCACAAGGGTTACCCTCACAGATACGCAGTATTTT
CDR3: CASSTRVTLTDTQYF

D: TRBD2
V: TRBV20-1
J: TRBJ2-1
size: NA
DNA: TGCAGAGTAGCGGGCTACAATGAGCAGTTCTTC
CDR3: CRVAGYNEQFF

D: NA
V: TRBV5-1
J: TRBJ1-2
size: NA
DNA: TGCGCCAGCAGCTTAGAGGTAATCGGCTATGGCTACACCTTC
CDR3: CASSLEVIGYGYTF

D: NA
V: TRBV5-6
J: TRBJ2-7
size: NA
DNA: TGTGCCAGCAGCTTGGGGACCCTTCGGTCCTCTGACGAGCAGTACTTC
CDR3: CASSLGTLRSSDEQYF

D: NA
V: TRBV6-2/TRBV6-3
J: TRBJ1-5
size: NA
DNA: TGTGCCAGCAGTTACAGGTACGCGCCCCAGCATTTT
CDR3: CASSYRYAPQHF

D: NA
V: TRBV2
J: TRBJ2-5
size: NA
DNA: TGTGCCAGCAGTGAAGGGACATACCAAGAGACCCAGTACTTC
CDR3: CASSEGTYQETQYF

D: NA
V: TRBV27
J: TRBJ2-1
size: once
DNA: TGTGCCAGCAGCCGAAGACCCGGACAGAGCTCCTACAATGAGCAGTTCTTC
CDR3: CASSRRPGQSSYNEQFF

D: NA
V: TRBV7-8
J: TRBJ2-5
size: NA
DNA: TGTGCCAGCCACACGGGACTGGGACAAGAGACCCAGTACTTC
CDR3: CASHTGLGQETQYF

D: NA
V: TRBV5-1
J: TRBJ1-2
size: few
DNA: TGCGCCAGCAGCTCGGGACTCGGGGACTACACCTTC
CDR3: CASSSGLGDYTF

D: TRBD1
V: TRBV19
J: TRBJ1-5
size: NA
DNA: TGTGCCAGTACCGTCGCGGGGGACAGGGGGTTGGTAATACATCAGCCCCAGCATTTT
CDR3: CASTVAGDRGLVIHQPQHF

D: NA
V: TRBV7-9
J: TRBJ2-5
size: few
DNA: TGTGCCAGCAGCTTAGGCGGGAATCAAGAGACCCAGTACTTC
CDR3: CASSLGGNQETQYF

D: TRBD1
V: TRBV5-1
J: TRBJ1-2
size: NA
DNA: TGCGCCAGCTCCGAACAGGGGGGATTTAACTATGGCTACACCTTC
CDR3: CASSEQGGFNYGYTF

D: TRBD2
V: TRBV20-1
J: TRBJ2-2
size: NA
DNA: TGCAGTGCTAGTAGCGGGAGAGGGGACGGGGAGCTGTTTTTT
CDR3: CSASSGRGDGELFF

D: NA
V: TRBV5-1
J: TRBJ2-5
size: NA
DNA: TGCGCCAGCAACCCGGAGGGGCCTGGGGAGACCCAGTACTTC
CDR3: CASNPEGPGETQYF